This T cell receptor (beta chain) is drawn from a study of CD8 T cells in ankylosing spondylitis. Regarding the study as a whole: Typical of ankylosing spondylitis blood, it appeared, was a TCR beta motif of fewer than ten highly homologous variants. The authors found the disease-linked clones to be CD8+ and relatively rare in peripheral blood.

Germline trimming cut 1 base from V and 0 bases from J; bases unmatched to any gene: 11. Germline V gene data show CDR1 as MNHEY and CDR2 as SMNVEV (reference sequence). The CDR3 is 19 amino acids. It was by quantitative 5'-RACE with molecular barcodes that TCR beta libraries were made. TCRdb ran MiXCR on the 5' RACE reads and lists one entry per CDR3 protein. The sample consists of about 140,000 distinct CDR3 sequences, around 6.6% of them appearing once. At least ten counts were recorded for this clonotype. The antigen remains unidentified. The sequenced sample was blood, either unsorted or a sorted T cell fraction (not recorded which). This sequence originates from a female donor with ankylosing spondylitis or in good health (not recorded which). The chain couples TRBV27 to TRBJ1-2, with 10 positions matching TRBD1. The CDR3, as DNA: TGTGCCAGCAGTTTATTTTTCGACAGGGGGCGTATTACTAACTATGGCTACACCTTC. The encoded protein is CASSLFFDRGRITNYGYTF.